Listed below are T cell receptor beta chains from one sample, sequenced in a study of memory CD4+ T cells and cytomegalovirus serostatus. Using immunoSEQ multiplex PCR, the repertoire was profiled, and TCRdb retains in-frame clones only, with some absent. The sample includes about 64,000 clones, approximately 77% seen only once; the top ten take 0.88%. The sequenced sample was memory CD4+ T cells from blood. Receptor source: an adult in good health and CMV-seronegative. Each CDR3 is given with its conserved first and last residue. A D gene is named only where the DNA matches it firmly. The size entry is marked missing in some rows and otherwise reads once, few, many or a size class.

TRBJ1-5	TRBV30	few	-	TGTGCCTGGAGTAAAGGGCTTGAGAATCAGCCCCAGCATTTT	CAWSKGLENQPQHF
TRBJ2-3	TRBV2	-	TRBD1	TGTGCCAGCAGTCCCGGGACAGCCACAGATACGCAGTATTTT	CASSPGTATDTQYF
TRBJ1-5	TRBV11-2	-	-	TGTGCCAGCAGCTTAGATCGGATGCAGCCCCAGCATTTT	CASSLDRMQPQHF
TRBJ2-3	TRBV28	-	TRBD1	TGTGCCAGCAGTTACCATCTAGACAGGGCAACCCCAGATACGCAGTATTTT	CASSYHLDRATPDTQYF
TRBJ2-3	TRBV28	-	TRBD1	TGTGCCAGCACGGGTACAGGGGTCACAGATACGCAGTATTTT	CASTGTGVTDTQYF
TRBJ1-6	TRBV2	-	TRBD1	TGTGCCAGTGGACAGGGGAGCTCACCCCTCCACTTT	CASGQGSSPLHF
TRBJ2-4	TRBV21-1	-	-	TGTGCCAGCAGCAAACTAAGGGGGGCGCGGATAGCCAAAAACATTCAGTACTTC	CASSKLRGARIAKNIQYF
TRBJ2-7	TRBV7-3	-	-	TGTGCCAGCAGCTTAACTCCGGGGAACGAGCAGTACTTC	CASSLTPGNEQYF
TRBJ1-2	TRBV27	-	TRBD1	TGTGCCAGCAGTTTTTCCGGACAGGTTGGCTATGGCTACACCTTC	CASSFSGQVGYGYTF
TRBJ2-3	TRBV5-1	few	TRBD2	TGCGCCAGCTCAGCGGGAGCCACAGATACGCAGTATTTT	CASSAGATDTQYF
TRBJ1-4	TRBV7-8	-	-	TGTGCCAGCAGCTTAGGGGGGTTATGGGAAAAACTGTTTTTT	CASSLGGLWEKLFF
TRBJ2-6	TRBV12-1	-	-	TGTGCCAGCAGCTTCCGGCAGGGGGGATCCTCTGGGGCCAACGTCCTGACTTTC	CASSFRQGGSSGANVLTF
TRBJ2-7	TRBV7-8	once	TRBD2	TGTGCCAGCAGCAAAAAGACTAGCGACCCCTACGAGCAGTACTTC	CASSKKTSDPYEQYF
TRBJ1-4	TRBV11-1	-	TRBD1	TGTGCCAGCAGCTTGGGACAGGGCTCTGAAAAACTGTTTTTT	CASSLGQGSEKLFF
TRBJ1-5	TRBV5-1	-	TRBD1	TGCGCCAGCAGCTTGGACGGACAGGTGAATCAGCCCCAGCATTTT	CASSLDGQVNQPQHF
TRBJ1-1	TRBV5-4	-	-	TGTGCCAGCAGCGGCAGGGCGACGAAGGACACTGAAGCTTTCTTT	CASSGRATKDTEAFF
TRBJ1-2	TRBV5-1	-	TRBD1	TGCGCCACCCAACCGGGACAGGGGTTCTATGGCTACACCTTC	CATQPGQGFYGYTF
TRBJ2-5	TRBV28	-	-	TGTGCCAGCAGTTCCCGTGGGGGCGGGAGTGTGAGAGAGACCCAGTACTTC	CASSSRGGGSVRETQYF
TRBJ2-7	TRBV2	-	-	TGTGCCAGCATGCAGGGATCCTCCTACGAGCAGTACTTC	CASMQGSSYEQYF
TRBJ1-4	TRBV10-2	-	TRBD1	TGCGCCAGCAGAGAGGGACAGAAGAATGAAAAACTGTTTTTT	CASREGQKNEKLFF
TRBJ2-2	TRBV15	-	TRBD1	TGTGCCACCAGCAAAGGACAGGGTTGGACCGGGGAGCTGTTTTTT	CATSKGQGWTGELFF
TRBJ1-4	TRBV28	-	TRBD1	TGTGCCAGCAGTTCCGGGACAGGGTTTCGGAAACTGTTTTTT	CASSSGTGFRKLFF
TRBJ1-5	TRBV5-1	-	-	TGCGCCAGCAGTATGTTCGGGGAAGGCAATCAGCCCCAGCATTTT	CASSMFGEGNQPQHF
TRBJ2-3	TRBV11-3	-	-	TGTGCCAGCAGCACTCGGGGGACAGATACGCAGTATTTT	CASSTRGTDTQYF
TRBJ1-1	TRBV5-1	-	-	TGCGCCAGCAGCCCTCCAGAGAACACTGAAGCTTTCTTT	CASSPPENTEAFF
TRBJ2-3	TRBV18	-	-	TGTGCCAGCTCACCACCCTCCGCAGATACGCAGTATTTT	CASSPPSADTQYF
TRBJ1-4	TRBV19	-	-	TGTGCCAGTAGTACGCTGGGAACTACTAATGAAAAACTGTTTTTT	CASSTLGTTNEKLFF
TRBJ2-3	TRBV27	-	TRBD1	TGTGCCAGCAGTTTACTCCGGGACAGGGAACATACGCAGTATTTT	CASSLLRDREHTQYF
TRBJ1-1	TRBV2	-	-	TGTGCCAGCAGTGAATTGGAGAACACTGAAGCTTTCTTT	CASSELENTEAFF
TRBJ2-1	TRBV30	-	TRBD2	TGTGCCTGGATCCTTCTAAGCGGGAGGGCCTACAATGAGCAGTTCTTC	CAWILLSGRAYNEQFF
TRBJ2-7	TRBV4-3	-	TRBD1	TGCGCCAGCAGCCAGATACAGGGGGACTCCTACGAGCAGTACTTC	CASSQIQGDSYEQYF
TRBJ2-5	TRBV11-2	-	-	TGTGCCAGCAGCTTAGTCGTCAGGGACGCTCGAGAGACCCAGTACTTC	CASSLVVRDARETQYF
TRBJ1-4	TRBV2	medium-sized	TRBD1	TGTGCCAGCAGGTTCGGGACAGACGATGAAAAACTGTTTTTT	CASRFGTDDEKLFF